The 20 T cell receptor beta chains in this list originate from one sample, sequenced in a study. TCRdb itself ran the RT-PCR reads through MiXCR, one entry per CDR3 protein. Altogether about 700,000 distinct CDR3 sequences are present, approximately 14% being singletons, with the ten largest covering 3% to 4.5%. Sequenced: memory CD4+ T cells from blood. Receptors were obtained from a female donor in good health, serving as a healthy control.

V gene TRBV7-2 combines with J gene TRBJ2-7; D is tentatively TRBD1 or TRBD2 (5 bases each). Between the trimmed V and J ends, which lost 2 bases and 9 bases, there was a span of 29 bases. The CDR3 consists of 18 residues. Germline V lookup: CDR1 SGHTA, CDR2 FQGNSA. The CDR3 bases are TGTGCCAGCAGCTTACGGAGCGCGCTGGGAGACAGCCCCCCGACGCAGTACTTC. This translates into CASSLRSALGDSPPTQYF.

This clonotype was found a few times. J is TRBJ2-3 and V is TRBV6-5; possible D gene TRBD2, 5 bases. Germline-derived CDR1 and CDR2 are MNHEY and SVGAGI. This CDR3 region has 13 residues. The ends were cut back, 5 bases at V and 2 bases at J, with 8 bases in the middle. CDR3 sequence: CASSGSNTDTQYF. The CDR3 DNA is TGTGCCAGCAGTGGGAGCAACACAGATACGCAGTATTTT.

The chain is built from TRBV7-2 and TRBJ1-1, with D uncertain. The CDR3 runs to 15 residues. Trimming removed 5 bases from V and 2 bases from J, with 15 bases in between. In germline, CDR1 is SGHTA, CDR2 FQGNSA. This CDR3 reads CASSHAGIINTEAFF. The DNA for the CDR3 is TGTGCCAGCAGCCATGCCGGGATCATCAACACTGAAGCTTTCTTT. Full variable domain (rest looked up from reference TRBV7-2 and TRBJ1-1): GAGVSQSPSNKVTEKGKDVELRCDPISGHTALYWYRQSLGQGLEFLIYFQGNSAPDKSGLPSDRFSAERTGGSVSTLTIQRTQQEDSAVYLCASSHAGIINTEAFFGQGTRLTVV.

In nucleotides, the CDR3 is TGCGCCAGCAGCTTGATGGCGCCGAACACTGAAGCTTTCTTT. This gives the protein CASSLMAPNTEAFF. The gene calls are TRBV5-1 and TRBJ1-1; no definite D call. The CDR3 covers 14 residues. Germline CDR1 and CDR2: SGHRS and YFSETQ. The ends were cut back, 1 base at V and 1 base at J, with 8 bases in the middle.

This clonotype was counted at least ten times. The V gene is TRBV11-2, the J gene TRBJ1-4, with 9 positions matching TRBD1. V was pared by 5 bases and J by 7 bases, with 2 bases of the junction left unmatched. The CDR3 is 13 amino acids. Germline V gene sequence: CDR1 SGHAT, CDR2 FQNNGV. The CDR3 bases are TGTGCCAGCAGCCTGGGACAGGGTGAAAAACTGTTTTTT. This sequence encodes CASSLGQGEKLFF.

This clonotype was seen repeatedly, ten times or more. The J gene is TRBJ2-1, the V gene TRBV7-2; no clear D gene. The CDR3 loop spans 13 amino acids. V was cut by 3 bases and J by 6 bases, with 9 bases left in between. Germline lookup yields CDR1 SGHTA and CDR2 FQGNSA. CDR3 DNA sequence: TGTGCCAGCAGCTTGGGTAGGCTCAATGAGCAGTTCTTC. This codes for CASSLGRLNEQFF.

This chain connects TRBV7-2 to TRBJ2-3; D remains ambiguous. V was pared by 6 bases and J by 4 bases, with 8 bases between. CDR1 is SGHTA, CDR2 FQGNSA, per germline. The CDR3 sequence is 12 residues long. The CDR3 sequence is CASRASPDTQYF. The DNA of the CDR3 is TGTGCCAGCAGGGCTAGTCCAGATACGCAGTATTTT.

A few counts support this clonotype. DNA for the CDR3: TGTGCCAGCAGCCCCCTAGGACCGGCCGGCTCCTACGAGCAGTACTTC. Protein product: CASSPLGPAGSYEQYF. V usage is TRBV5-4 and J usage is TRBJ2-7, with D unclear. The V end lost 4 bases, the J end lost 0 bases, and 17 bases lay between the germline ends. From germline, CDR1 is SGHNT and CDR2 YYREEE (reference sequence). The CDR3 has 16 residues.

This chain links TRBV12-3 or TRBV12-4 with TRBJ1-1; 8 nucleotides align to TRBD1. With V trimmed by 6 bases and J by 6 bases, 6 bases remained unmatched. There are 13 residues in the CDR3. The CDR3 sequence is CASRSTGGAEAFF. The DNA of the CDR3 is TGTGCCAGCAGATCCACAGGGGGAGCTGAAGCTTTCTTT.

This clonotype was seen more than once but under ten times. The CDR3 sequence is CASSLLGSGNNSPLHF. The CDR3 bases are TGCGCCAGCAGCTTGTTGGGCTCTGGGAATAATTCACCCCTCCACTTT. V and J are TRBV5-1 and TRBJ1-6; D is unresolved. The V and J ends lost 1 base and 5 bases respectively, with 13 bases between them. The CDR3 runs to 16 residues. The germline CDR1 and CDR2 sequences are SGHRS and YFSETQ.

This clonotype was seen a few times. This chain links TRBV4-3 with TRBJ2-4, with 8 bases aligning to TRBD1. The CDR3 loop spans 17 amino acids. Germline V gives CDR1 LGHNA, CDR2 YSLEER. J was trimmed by 7 bases and V by 2 bases; bases with no gene match: 13. CDR3 nucleotides: TGCGCCAGCAGCCAAAGCAAGGGACAGGCTATGTATAACATTCAGTACTTC. Translating it yields CASSQSKGQAMYNIQYF.

This clonotype was recorded many times. The rearrangement links TRBV12-3 or TRBV12-4 to TRBJ1-1; 8 positions agree with TRBD1. Germline trimming cut 5 bases from V and 3 bases from J; bases unmatched to any gene: 5. CDR3 length equals 14 residues. This CDR3 is CASSPRDRYTEAFF. As DNA, the CDR3 is TGTGCCAGCAGTCCCCGGGACAGGTACACTGAAGCTTTCTTT.

The table lists this clonotype with a few counts. This rearrangement joins TRBV15 to TRBJ2-7; 7 nucleotides match TRBD1. CDR3 size: 14 residues. The J segment lost 3 bases and the V segment lost 0 bases, leaving 2 bases of the junction unmatched. Germline lookup yields CDR1 LNHNV and CDR2 YYDKDF (reference sequence). For the CDR3, the DNA is TGTGCCACCAGCAGAGAAGGGGGCAACTACGAGCAGTACTTC. Encoded protein: CATSREGGNYEQYF.

This clonotype has ten or more counts. The chain joins TRBV10-3 to TRBJ2-1; perhaps TRBD2 as D (6 bases). The germline V gene has CDR1 ENHRY and CDR2 SYGVKD. This CDR3 region has 15 residues. The V gene lost 0 bases and the J gene lost 1 base, with 7 bases spanning the gap. This CDR3 reads CAISESGTSYNEQFF. The DNA of the CDR3 is TGTGCCATCAGTGAGTCTGGGACTTCCTACAATGAGCAGTTCTTC.

The sample holds a few counts of this clonotype. The chain uses TRBV4-2 and TRBJ1-1; the D gene is possibly TRBD1 (6 bases). V lost 0 bases to trimming and J lost 2 bases, with 19 bases between them. From germline, CDR1 is LGHNA and CDR2 YNFKEQ. The CDR3 totals 18 residues. The CDR3 protein is CASSQDGQGIGSNTEAFF. In nucleotides, the CDR3 is TGTGCCAGCAGCCAAGATGGGCAGGGGATCGGATCAAACACTGAAGCTTTCTTT.

The chain employs TRBV5-5 and TRBJ1-3; D gene uncertain. The germline V gene encodes CDR1 SGHKS and CDR2 YYEKEE (reference sequence). The CDR3 spans 15 residues. Trimming removed 2 bases at V and 1 base at J, with 10 bases between. CDR3 sequence (DNA): TGTGCCAGCAGCTTATCGACACGATCTGGAAACACCATATATTTT. Translated, it gives CASSLSTRSGNTIYF.

The chain uses TRBV2 and TRBJ2-6; tentative D call: TRBD1 (6 bases). Trimming took 9 bases from V and 0 from J, leaving 9 bases between them. Germline CDR1 reads SNHLY; CDR2 reads FYNNEI. The CDR3 has 14 amino acids. The CDR3 is CASSGASGANVLTF. The CDR3, as DNA: TGTGCCAGTTCAGGGGCCTCTGGGGCCAACGTCCTGACTTTC.

This clonotype has only a few counts. This chain connects TRBV7-7 to TRBJ2-5; D gene unclear. The CDR3 length is 12 residues. Trimming took off 5 bases at V and 7 bases at J, with 11 bases between the two ends. Germline V gene sequence: CDR1 SSHAT, CDR2 FNYEAQ (reference sequence). CDR3 sequence reads: CASSPRDGTQYF. CDR3 in DNA: TGTGCCAGCAGCCCTCGTGACGGGACCCAGTACTTC.

The CDR3 is CASSLTGTVSETQYF. Written as DNA, the CDR3 is TGCGCCAGCAGCCTGACCGGGACGGTTTCGGAGACCCAGTACTTC. The chain couples TRBV5-1 to TRBJ2-5, with D perhaps given as TRBD1 or TRBD2 (5 bases each). This CDR3 is 15 amino acids long. The V gene lost 4 bases and the J gene lost 5 bases, with 18 bases spanning the gap. The germline V gene has CDR1 SGHRS and CDR2 YFSETQ.

There are a few counts of this clonotype. The V gene is TRBV20-1, the J gene TRBJ1-4; tentatively, D is TRBD1 (5 bases). The CDR3 runs 15 residues. The V end was cut by 0 bases, the J end by 4 bases, with 12 bases between. Germline-derived CDR1 and CDR2 are DFQATT and SNEGSKA (reference sequence). Here the CDR3 reads CSARDTGGGNEKLFF. The CDR3 DNA follows: TGCAGTGCTAGAGATACGGGGGGAGGTAATGAAAAACTGTTTTTT.